This TCR beta chain is from a study of shared clonotypes between healthy human individuals. Study-level results: Genetic and exposure-history diversity was limited by the small donor number. The authors expected sequencing depth to affect clonotype sharing among donors.

A word on this clone: Antigen specificity is unknown.

CDR3 length: 14 amino acids. The trim removed 4 bases at V and 0 bases at J, leaving 4 bases unmatched. Germline CDR1 SGHRS, CDR2 YFSETQ. At a deep level, the assay was run. Every subset's genomic DNA went evenly onto several immunoSEQ plates. Profiling relied on immunoSEQ multiplex PCR, and the TCRdb table lists in-frame clones only, not all of them. The sample carries 1 million to 1.2 million clones, 70% to 85% recorded once. The chain links TRBV5-1 to TRBJ2-7, with TRBD1 matching over 7 bases. The sample consisted of memory CD4+ T cells from PBMCs. The subset is: CD45RA-negative fraction. This receptor was obtained from a man between 18 and 35 years old in good health. Some clones in this sample may be carry-over from other donors' samples. CDR3: CASSVRQGSYEQYF. The CDR3 DNA reads as TGCGCCAGCAGCGTCCGACAGGGCTCCTACGAGCAGTACTTC.